The 29 T cell receptor beta chains listed next were all sequenced from one sample in a study of T cells in Graves' hyperthyroidism and ophthalmopathy. The source material, RNA transcripts, was used to amplify TCR beta CDR3 regions. The HTBI primer set was used in a first-round RT-PCR of the TCR CDR3. TCRdb called the multiplex PCR reads again in MiXCR, with one record for every CDR3 protein. The repertoire consists of hundreds of thousands of distinct CDR3 sequences, with roughly 15% occurring once and the leading ten covering about 12%. Sequenced material: blood. All receptors come from a woman in her forties or fifties with Graves' ophthalmopathy.

Many counts were recorded for this clonotype. CDR3 bases: TGTGCCAGCTCACCTTTCGTCCCTAGCGTCGACAATGAGCAGTTCTTC. It yields the protein CASSPFVPSVDNEQFF. The chain carries TRBV18 and TRBJ2-1; D possibly corresponds to TRBD2 (6 bases). The germline gives CDR1 KGHSH, CDR2 LQKENI. The CDR3 loop spans 16 amino acids. The V end was cut by 3 bases, the J end by 5 bases, with 17 bases between.

This clonotype was found many times. The V gene is TRBV13, the J gene TRBJ2-1; a possible D gene is TRBD2 (6 bases). The CDR3 runs 15 residues. V lost 7 bases and J 3 bases, leaving 16 bases between the germline ends. Germline CDR1 is PRHDT and CDR2 is FYEKMQ (reference sequence). CDR3 region: CASTPPLARYNEQFF. CDR3 in DNA: TGTGCCAGCACCCCGCCCCTAGCGCGCTACAATGAGCAGTTCTTC.

CDR3 region: CASSRRADEQYF. The CDR3 DNA reads as TGTGCCAGCAGCCGCAGGGCCGACGAGCAGTACTTC. V gene TRBV5-6 combines with J gene TRBJ2-7, with D perhaps matching TRBD1 (5 bases). Germline CDR1 reads SGHDT; CDR2 reads YYEEEE. The CDR3 contains 12 residues. V lost 4 bases and J 5 bases, leaving 10 bases between the germline ends.

There are many counts of this clonotype. The chain couples TRBV11-3 to TRBJ2-1; D ambiguous. The V end lost 4 bases, the J end lost 0 bases, and 13 bases lay between the germline ends. The length of the CDR3 is 16 residues. Germline CDR1 is SGHNT and CDR2 is YENEEA. The CDR3 spells CASSSWSRSSYNEQFF. The CDR3 bases are TGTGCCAGCAGCTCCTGGTCGCGGAGCTCCTACAATGAGCAGTTCTTC.

This clonotype showed up many times. The chain couples TRBV5-6 to TRBJ2-7, with D tentatively TRBD1 or TRBD2 (5 bases each). The CDR3 length is 14 residues. Trimming took 7 bases from V and 2 from J, leaving 16 bases between them. Germline V CDR1 and CDR2: SGHDT, YYEEEE. The CDR3 bases are TGTGCCAGCGGCACCCGGGACGGTCCCTACGAGCAGTACTTC. Translated, it gives CASGTRDGPYEQYF.

There are many counts of this clonotype. The rearrangement joins TRBV5-1 to TRBJ2-7; D gene uncertain. This CDR3 comprises 12 residues. The V and J ends lost 3 bases and 3 bases respectively, with 7 bases between them. CDR1 SGHRS and CDR2 YFSETQ come from the germline V gene. The CDR3 DNA is TGCGCCAGCAGCTCTGACCGCTACGAGCAGTACTTC. This encodes CASSSDRYEQYF.

Ten or more counts support this clonotype. The chain employs TRBV27 and TRBJ2-1; TRBD1 agrees at 8 bases. This CDR3 has 13 amino acids. Germline lookup yields CDR1 MNHEY and CDR2 SMNVEV (reference sequence). The ends lost 3 bases at V and 6 bases at J; junction bases unmatched: 1. The CDR3 DNA reads TGTGCCAGCAGTTTTGGACAGGGCAATGAGCAGTTCTTC. This sequence encodes CASSFGQGNEQFF.

This clonotype showed up many times. CDR3 nucleotide sequence: TGTGCCAGCAGGACTTGGACAGGGGGAGAGACCCAGTACTTC. It encodes CASRTWTGGETQYF. The rearrangement joins TRBV6-1 to TRBJ2-5, with 10 bases lining up with TRBD1. Trimming at V came to 6 bases and at J to 4 bases, leaving 5 bases not matched to a gene. Per the germline V gene, CDR1 is MNHNS and CDR2 is SASEGT. This CDR3 is built from 14 residues.

There are many counts of this clonotype. V usage is TRBV14 and J usage is TRBJ2-1; TRBD2 agrees at 10 bases. This CDR3 has 17 residues. In germline, CDR1 is SGHDN, CDR2 FVKESK. Trimming cost V 1 base and J 7 bases; bases outside gene matches: 10. This chain's CDR3 is CASSQGRLAGVGNEQFF. In DNA form, the CDR3 reads TGTGCCAGCAGCCAAGGGAGGCTAGCGGGAGTGGGTAATGAGCAGTTCTTC.

In this sample, this clonotype turned up a few times. The chain links TRBV27 to TRBJ1-1, with D hard to call. Trimming pared 5 bases from V and 4 bases from J, leaving 14 bases between. CDR3 size: 14 residues. The germline CDR1 and CDR2 sequences are MNHEY and SMNVEV (reference sequence). CDR3 in amino acids: CASSPLEGSTEAFF. Here the CDR3 DNA reads TGTGCCAGCAGTCCGCTTGAGGGTTCCACTGAAGCTTTCTTT.

This clonotype showed up many times. The J gene is TRBJ2-7, the V gene TRBV7-3, with D possibly matching TRBD1 (5 bases). This CDR3 is built from 14 residues. CDR1 is SGHTA, CDR2 FQGTGA, per germline. V shed 5 bases and J shed 4 bases, with 15 bases lying between them. The DNA for the CDR3 is TGTGCCAGCAGCCGACAGCCACCCCCTTACGAGCAGTACTTC. Amino acids: CASSRQPPPYEQYF.

The rearrangement links TRBV20-1 to TRBJ2-3; 10 positions match TRBD2. CDR3 length: 17 amino acids. The germline CDR1 and CDR2 sequences are DFQATT and SNEGSKA (reference sequence). V shed 0 bases and J 2 bases; nucleotides not matched to a gene: 8. In DNA, the CDR3 is TGCAGTGCTAGAGACCACCCAACTAGCGGGATCACAGATACGCAGTATTTT. This sequence encodes CSARDHPTSGITDTQYF.

This clonotype was observed a handful of times. V and J are TRBV20-1 and TRBJ2-7; 7 positions match TRBD2. This CDR3 spans 14 amino acids. V was clipped by 0 bases and J by 5 bases; unmatched bases: 7. From germline, CDR1 is DFQATT and CDR2 SNEGSKA (reference sequence). This chain's CDR3 is CSARDVAGVNEQYF. CDR3 DNA sequence: TGCAGTGCTAGAGATGTTGCGGGAGTCAACGAGCAGTACTTC.

The V call is TRBV6-2 or TRBV6-3, the J call TRBJ2-1, with 7 positions matching TRBD2. Trimming cost V 3 bases and J 8 bases; bases outside gene matches: 10. There are 15 residues in the CDR3. CDR1 is MNHEY and CDR2 is SVGEGT in the germline V gene. For the CDR3, the DNA is TGTGCCAGCAGTTATCCGCGCGGGAGTCTCGATGAGCAGTTCTTC. It yields the protein CASSYPRGSLDEQFF.

This clonotype showed up just a few times. This may arise from a read error, as a much more abundant clone is one base away. This sequence joins TRBV7-3 and TRBJ2-1; TRBD1 matches 7 bases. V shed 4 bases, J shed 6 bases, and the junction held 6 bases outside the gene matches. Germline CDR1 SGHTA, CDR2 FQGTGA. This CDR3 contains 14 residues. CDR3 loop: CASSWDSNCNEQFF. Here the CDR3 DNA reads TGTGCCAGCAGCTGGGACAGCAACTGCAATGAGCAGTTCTTC.

Ten or more counts support this clonotype. DNA of the CDR3: TGCAGTGCTAGGCCGTCGGAAGCTTTCTTT. The encoded protein is CSARPSEAFF. V is TRBV20-1 and J is TRBJ1-1; D not resolved. The CDR3 is 10 residues long. Between the trimmed V and J ends, which lost 3 bases and 8 bases, there was a span of 7 bases. The germline V gene has CDR1 DFQATT and CDR2 SNEGSKA (reference sequence).

There are many counts of this clonotype. The chain has TRBV28 and TRBJ2-1; D might be TRBD2 (6 bases). The CDR3 length is 15 residues. Germline CDR1 is MDHEN and CDR2 is SYDVKM. Trimming cost V 1 base and J 6 bases, with 13 bases left between them. The CDR3 sequence: CASSLYRDGGNEQFF. For the CDR3, the DNA is TGTGCCAGCAGTTTATACCGGGACGGGGGCAATGAGCAGTTCTTC.

The sample holds many counts of this clonotype. The J gene is TRBJ2-1, the V gene TRBV20-1; D possibly matches TRBD1 or TRBD2 (6 bases each). Germline CDR1 and CDR2: DFQATT and SNEGSKA (reference sequence). V lost 4 bases and J lost 9, with 13 bases in between. CDR3 length: 12 amino acids. CDR3 loop: CSAIRGGGEQFF. The CDR3 nucleotides are TGCAGTGCTATCAGGGGAGGAGGTGAGCAGTTCTTC.

This clonotype turned up a few times. The J gene is TRBJ1-5, the V gene TRBV20-1, with D tentatively TRBD1 (6 bases). Trimming pared 5 bases from V and 2 bases from J, leaving 16 bases between. CDR3 length: 15 amino acids. CDR1 DFQATT and CDR2 SNEGSKA come from the germline V gene (reference sequence). CDR3 residues: CSASDRIRGNQPQHF. The DNA for the CDR3 is TGCAGTGCTTCCGACAGGATAAGGGGCAATCAGCCCCAGCATTTT.

This clonotype was counted at least ten times. V gene TRBV7-8 combines with J gene TRBJ1-1, with D unresolved. Between the trimmed V and J ends, which lost 1 base and 1 base, there was a span of 10 bases. Germline lookup yields CDR1 SGHVS and CDR2 FQNEAQ. The CDR3 runs 15 residues. CDR3 loop: CASSLDMGRNTEAFF. The CDR3 coding sequence is TGTGCCAGCAGCTTAGATATGGGGAGGAACACTGAAGCTTTCTTT.

Details on this clonotype: A read error may account for a junction end that differs from germline. V is TRBV28 and J is TRBJ2-7; 10 bases match TRBD2. The CDR3 has 15 residues. Germline V gives CDR1 MDHEN, CDR2 SYDVKM. The CDR3 sequence: CASSYLRTSGNERYF. The CDR3, as DNA: TGTGCCAGTAGTTACCTCCGGACTAGCGGTAACGAGCGGTACTTC.

This chain joins TRBV7-6 and TRBJ1-4; D is perhaps TRBD1 (5 bases). Germline values: CDR1 SGHVS, CDR2 FNYEAQ. This CDR3 spans 16 amino acids. V lost 5 bases and J lost 7, with 20 bases in between. This chain's CDR3 is CASSPSWGGTGEKLFF. CDR3 in DNA: TGTGCCAGCAGCCCCAGCTGGGGGGGAACCGGTGAAAAACTGTTTTTT.

The V and J genes are TRBV28 and TRBJ1-1; TRBD1 is a possible D gene (5 bases). The ends were cut back, 10 bases at V and 1 base at J, with 19 bases in the middle. CDR1 is MDHEN and CDR2 is SYDVKM in the germline V gene. This CDR3 spans 15 amino acids. The CDR3 protein is CATGNRRTGNTEAFF. Written as DNA, the CDR3 is TGTGCCACTGGGAACAGGCGCACGGGGAACACTGAAGCTTTCTTT.

The chain combines TRBV30 with TRBJ2-3; D unresolved. Trimming stripped 0 bases from V and 0 bases from J, with 19 bases between. Germline V gives CDR1 GTSNPN, CDR2 SVGIG (reference sequence). The CDR3 contains 18 residues. Written as DNA, the CDR3 is TGTGCCTGGAGTGTCCAGCGTTCTATGACTTTTAGCACAGATACGCAGTATTTT. Protein product: CAWSVQRSMTFSTDTQYF.

The sample holds many counts of this clonotype. The rearrangement joins TRBV12-3 or TRBV12-4 to TRBJ2-1; the match to TRBD2 covers 10 bases. Trimming cost V 4 bases and J 9 bases; bases outside gene matches: 6. CDR3 length: 14 amino acids. CDR3 sequence reads: CASSWTSGGGEQFF. CDR3 bases: TGTGCCAGCAGTTGGACTAGCGGTGGCGGTGAGCAGTTCTTC.

This clonotype was found a few times. This rearrangement joins TRBV7-9 to TRBJ1-4, with no clear D. Trimming took 0 bases from V and 8 from J, leaving 13 bases between them. The germline V gene has CDR1 SEHNR and CDR2 FQNEAQ (reference sequence). This CDR3 is built from 15 residues. The CDR3 sequence is CASSLARGNVEKLFF. DNA of the CDR3: TGTGCCAGCAGCTTAGCGCGCGGGAATGTCGAAAAACTGTTTTTT.

The table lists this clonotype with a few counts. The V and J genes are TRBV25-1 and TRBJ2-3; D remains unclear. CDR3 length: 15 amino acids. Per the germline V gene, CDR1 is MGHDK and CDR2 is SYGVNS. Trimming shortened V by 5 bases and J by 0 bases, and 12 bases separated the two germline ends. This CDR3 reads CASSPTPPSTDTQYF. The DNA for the CDR3 is TGTGCCAGCAGTCCAACACCACCTAGCACAGATACGCAGTATTTT.

This clonotype appeared many times. The J gene is TRBJ1-1, the V gene TRBV4-1, with D hard to call. Germline V gene lookup returns CDR1 MGHRA and CDR2 YSYEKL. V gave up 0 bases and J gave up 6 bases, with 14 bases separating them. This CDR3 is built from 15 residues. This CDR3 reads CASSQERGRGAEAFF. In nucleotides, the CDR3 is TGCGCCAGCAGCCAAGAACGAGGCCGCGGGGCTGAAGCTTTCTTT.

This chain connects TRBV4-1 to TRBJ2-1; 11 bases match TRBD2. Germline values: CDR1 MGHRA, CDR2 YSYEKL. CDR3 length equals 16 residues. With V trimmed by 2 bases and J by 3 bases, 3 bases remained unmatched. CDR3 amino acids: CASSQRTSGYYNEQFF. Written as DNA, the CDR3 is TGCGCCAGCAGCCAAAGGACTAGCGGGTACTACAATGAGCAGTTCTTC.